This T cell receptor (beta chain) originates from a study of T cell responses to AZD1222 COVID-19 vaccine. Study-level findings and limits: Most donors were white British, females outnumbered males, and clonal diversity was possibly underestimated.

Using immunoSEQ multiplex PCR, the repertoire was profiled, and TCRdb retains in-frame clones only, with some absent. The table has fewer than 110,000 clones, 87% seen once. Concerning this clone: What it recognizes is unknown.

J gave up 5 bases and V 0 bases, and 3 bases lay outside the gene matches. The germline V gene encodes CDR1 GTSNPN and CDR2 SVGIG (reference sequence). The CDR3 is 13 amino acids. This receptor was taken from an adult in good health. The chain uses TRBV30 and TRBJ1-1, with 7 bases that match TRBD1. The sequences come from peripheral blood, collected on day 0 of AZD1222 vaccination. The CDR3 DNA follows: TGTGCCTGGAGTGTAGCCAGGGGGACTGAAGCTTTCTTT. The encoded protein is CAWSVARGTEAFF.